This TCR beta chain was captured by sequencing in a study of blood T cell repertoires in COVID-19. Study-level information: Nucleic acid was either cDNA or gDNA, and it came from T cells, B-cell-depleted T cells, or PBMCs.

How the authors handled the data: From reference gene primer amplification, estimates of nucleated cell counts were derived. Profiled with immunoSEQ multiplex PCR; TCRdb holds only in-frame clones, not every one. V and J calls and clone size are copied from that table; D and trimming were computed from the DNA. The data contain around 180,000 clones, over 80% of them singletons. With V trimmed by 5 bases and J by 2 bases, 7 bases remained unmatched. Germline loops: CDR1 SGHTA, CDR2 FQGNSA. The CDR3 loop spans 15 amino acids. J is TRBJ2-3 and V is TRBV7-2; the match to TRBD1 covers 7 bases. The sequencing sample was made of peripheral blood. This TCR came from a woman aged 25 to 39 with acute or convalescent COVID-19. This CDR3 reads CASSPRQGPTDTQYF. CDR3 DNA sequence: TGTGCCAGCAGCCCTCGACAGGGACCCACAGATACGCAGTATTTT.